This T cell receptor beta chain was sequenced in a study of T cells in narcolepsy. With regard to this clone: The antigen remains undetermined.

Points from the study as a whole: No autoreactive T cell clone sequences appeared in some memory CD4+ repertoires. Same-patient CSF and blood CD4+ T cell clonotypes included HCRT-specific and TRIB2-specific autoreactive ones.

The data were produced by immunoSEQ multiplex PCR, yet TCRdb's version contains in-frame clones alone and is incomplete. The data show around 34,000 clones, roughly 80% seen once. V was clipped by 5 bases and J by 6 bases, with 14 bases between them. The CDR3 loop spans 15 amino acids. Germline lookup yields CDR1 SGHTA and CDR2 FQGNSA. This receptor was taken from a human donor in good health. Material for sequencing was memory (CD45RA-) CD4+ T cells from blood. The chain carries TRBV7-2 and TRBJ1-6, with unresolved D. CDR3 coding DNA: TGTGCCAGCAGCCCCACCTTGGCAGCTAATTCACCCCTCCACTTT. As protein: CASSPTLAANSPLHF.